This entry lists 10 T cell receptor beta chains sequenced from one sample in a study of blood T cell repertoires in COVID-19. Some clones are missing from TCRdb's copy, which holds only in-frame ones; the method was immunoSEQ multiplex PCR. The data hold 90,000 or so clones, with about 86% observed a single time. The sequencing input was peripheral blood. The receptors were sampled from a man older than 75 with active or convalescent COVID-19.

The chain uses TRBV7-9 and TRBJ1-1; TRBD1 might be the D (5 bases). This CDR3 contains 15 residues. Germline CDR1 SEHNR, CDR2 FQNEAQ (reference sequence). Deletions cut 8 bases from V and 3 bases from J, with 19 bases between. CDR3 sequence: CASVPLVGAHTEAFF. DNA for the CDR3: TGTGCCAGCGTCCCCTTAGTTGGGGCGCACACTGAAGCTTTCTTT.

V is TRBV6-5 and J is TRBJ2-2; D is perhaps TRBD1 (5 bases). V was shortened by 3 bases and J by 5 bases, with 7 bases between the two germline ends. Germline V lookup: CDR1 MNHEY, CDR2 SVGAGI. The CDR3 runs 13 residues. Here the CDR3 DNA reads TGTGCCAGCAGTTATTCAGGGACCGGGGAGCTGTTTTTT. It translates to CASSYSGTGELFF.

V usage is TRBV29-1 and J usage is TRBJ2-5; the D gene is possibly TRBD1 (5 bases). V was cut by 4 bases and J by 4 bases, with 10 bases left in between. CDR1 is SQVTM, CDR2 ANQGSEA, per germline. This CDR3 region has 12 residues. Here the CDR3 reads CSVADIGETQYF. CDR3 DNA: TGCAGCGTTGCGGACATTGGAGAGACCCAGTACTTC. Supplemented by reference TRBV29-1 and TRBJ2-5, the full variable domain reads SAVISQKPSRDICQRGTSLTIQCQVDSQVTMMFWYRQQPGQSLTLIATANQGSEATYESGFVIDKFPISRPNLTFSTLTVSNMSPEDSSIYLCSVADIGETQYFGPGTRLLVL.

The chain recombines TRBV5-1 with TRBJ1-1; D ambiguous. V was cut by 2 bases and J by 1 base, with 9 bases left in between. This CDR3 spans 14 amino acids. Germline V gene data show CDR1 as SGHRS and CDR2 as YFSETQ. In DNA form, the CDR3 reads TGCGCCAGCAGCTTCGAGGGAGCGAACACTGAAGCTTTCTTT. It codes for CASSFEGANTEAFF.

This chain connects TRBV19 to TRBJ2-2; 9 bases agree with TRBD2. Germline CDR1 LNHDA, CDR2 SQIVND (reference sequence). J gave up 4 bases and V 6 bases, and 3 bases lay outside the gene matches. CDR3 length: 14 residues. The CDR3 bases are TGTGCCAGTAGCCTACTAGCGGGCACCGGGGAGCTGTTTTTT. It yields the protein CASSLLAGTGELFF.

This clone is a singleton in its sample. The genes are TRBV24-1 and TRBJ2-7, with D maybe TRBD2 (6 bases). Germline loops: CDR1 KGHDR, CDR2 SFDVKD. This CDR3 has 14 residues. Trimming cost V 3 bases and J 6 bases, with 14 bases left between them. The CDR3 DNA reads TGTGCCACCAGTGATACGAGGCGGGGTGGCGAGCAGTACTTC. Its translation: CATSDTRRGGEQYF.

The chain combines TRBV30 with TRBJ1-3; D remains unclear. Germline loops: CDR1 GTSNPN, CDR2 SVGIG (reference sequence). Trimming shortened V by 3 bases and J by 3 bases, and 9 bases separated the two germline ends. The CDR3 covers 13 residues. The CDR3 region is CAWRFAGGNTIYF. The CDR3, as DNA: TGTGCCTGGAGATTCGCAGGTGGAAACACCATATATTTT.

This clone was seen a single time. The chain joins TRBV5-6 to TRBJ1-1, with D unresolved. Germline CDR1 reads SGHDT; CDR2 reads YYEEEE. Trimming removed 9 bases at V and 6 bases at J, with 15 bases between. The CDR3 is 12 amino acids. The CDR3 here is CATTRMKPEAFF. As DNA, the CDR3 is TGTGCCACCACGCGGATGAAACCTGAAGCTTTCTTT.

This chain uses TRBV7-9 with TRBJ2-3; no clear D. From germline, CDR1 is SEHNR and CDR2 FQNEAQ (reference sequence). The CDR3 consists of 16 residues. V was trimmed by 1 base and J by 0 bases, leaving 11 bases between them. The CDR3 loop reads CASSLGVAVSTDTQYF. CDR3 nucleotides: TGTGCCAGCAGCTTAGGTGTAGCAGTTAGCACAGATACGCAGTATTTT.

The gene calls are TRBV7-3 and TRBJ2-1; unclear D gene. CDR1 is SGHTA and CDR2 is FQGTGA in the germline V gene. The germline V and J ends were trimmed by 0 bases and 7 bases, with 7 bases remaining between them. The CDR3 loop spans 13 amino acids. This CDR3 reads CASSLTHGNEQFF. The CDR3 region has the DNA TGTGCCAGCAGCTTAACTCACGGGAATGAGCAGTTCTTC.